The 10 T cell receptor beta chains given below trace back to one sample, sequenced in a study of blood T cell repertoires in COVID-19. Some clones are missing from TCRdb's copy, which holds only in-frame ones; the method was immunoSEQ multiplex PCR. The data show fewer than 90,000 clones, with just under 80% seen just once and roughly 6.3% held by the top ten. The specimen sequenced was peripheral blood. The receptors stem from a man aged 70-80 years with COVID-19, enrolled during active disease.

This chain uses TRBV28 with TRBJ2-5; 7 bases map to TRBD2. Germline V gene lookup returns CDR1 MDHEN and CDR2 SYDVKM. The CDR3 covers 15 residues. Germline trimming cut 6 bases from V and 0 bases from J; bases unmatched to any gene: 7. The CDR3 loop reads CASSLGRGDQETQYF. As DNA, the CDR3 is TGTGCCAGCAGCCTCGGACGGGGGGACCAAGAGACCCAGTACTTC. Based on the CDR3 plus reference TRBV28 and TRBJ2-5, the full variable domain is DVKVTQSSRYLVKRTGEKVFLECVQDMDHENMFWYRQDPGLGLRLIYFSYDVKMKEKGDIPEGYSVSREKKERFSLILESASTNQTSMYLCASSLGRGDQETQYFGPGTRLLVL.

The chain has TRBV18 and TRBJ2-5, with a tentative D call TRBD1 (6 bases). The CDR3 runs 15 residues. Germline CDR1 reads KGHSH; CDR2 reads LQKENI. The ends were cut back, 2 bases at V and 5 bases at J, with 15 bases in the middle. This CDR3 reads CASSPDRPPGETQYF. CDR3 DNA: TGTGCCAGCTCACCAGACAGGCCCCCTGGGGAGACCCAGTACTTC. Drawing the rest from reference TRBV18 and TRBJ2-5, the complete variable domain is NAGVMQNPRHLVRRRGQEARLRCSPMKGHSHVYWYRQLPEEGLKFMVYLQKENIIDESGMPKERFSAEFPKEGPSILRIQQVVRGDSAAYFCASSPDRPPGETQYFGPGTRLLVL.

This clone turned up a few times. V is TRBV4-1 and J is TRBJ2-5; TRBD2 matches 8 bases. Germline CDR1 reads MGHRA; CDR2 reads YSYEKL. J gave up 4 bases and V 2 bases, and 12 bases lay outside the gene matches. CDR3 size: 17 residues. For the CDR3, the DNA is TGCGCCAGCAGCCAACCCGCGGGAGGCCCCCCAGGAGAGACCCAGTACTTC. Its translation is CASSQPAGGPPGETQYF.

The V call is TRBV7-9, the J call TRBJ1-2; D is undetermined. Looked up from germline, CDR1 is SEHNR and CDR2 is FQNEAQ (reference sequence). Trimming removed 4 bases at V and 4 bases at J, with 16 bases between. CDR3 length equals 15 residues. CDR3: CASSWPGLAIYGYTF. DNA of the CDR3: TGTGCCAGCAGCTGGCCAGGACTGGCGATCTATGGCTACACCTTC.

This clone was counted a single time. The V call is TRBV5-6, the J call TRBJ2-1; D possibly corresponds to TRBD1 (6 bases). The germline V gene encodes CDR1 SGHDT and CDR2 YYEEEE. V shed 5 bases and J shed 5 bases, with 17 bases lying between them. This CDR3 contains 15 residues. The CDR3 DNA follows: TGTGCCAGCAGACAGCTTGGACAGCCTCACAATGAGCAGTTCTTC. As protein: CASRQLGQPHNEQFF.

This clone was seen many times. The rearrangement links TRBV7-2 to TRBJ2-7, with D uncertain. The germline V and J ends were trimmed by 5 bases and 5 bases, with 16 bases remaining between them. Germline lookup yields CDR1 SGHTA and CDR2 FQGNSA. This CDR3 region has 14 residues. The CDR3 region is CASSPQLLGHEQYF. Here the CDR3 DNA reads TGTGCCAGCAGCCCTCAGCTCCTAGGCCACGAGCAGTACTTC.

The V gene is TRBV5-1, the J gene TRBJ2-2; TRBD2 aligns across 7 bases. Germline V gene sequence: CDR1 SGHRS, CDR2 YFSETQ. This CDR3 is 16 amino acids long. J lost 4 bases, V lost 1 base, and 7 bases had no gene match. DNA for the CDR3: TGCGCCAGCAGCTTGACTAGCGTTACAAGCACCGGGGAGCTGTTTTTT. Protein sequence: CASSLTSVTSTGELFF.

This clone was found once. The V call is TRBV4-1, the J call TRBJ2-3; 12 nucleotides agree with TRBD2. The V segment lost 1 base and the J segment 1 base; nucleotides outside the gene matches: 9. CDR3 length: 19 amino acids. Germline CDR1 reads MGHRA; CDR2 reads YSYEKL. The CDR3 reads CASSQVGASGGAGTDTQYF. Written as DNA, the CDR3 is TGCGCCAGCAGCCAAGTGGGGGCTAGCGGGGGGGCTGGCACAGATACGCAGTATTTT.

The rearrangement uses TRBV6-5 and TRBJ1-2; no clear D gene. Germline CDR1 and CDR2: MNHEY and SVGAGI. V was cut by 10 bases and J by 2 bases, with 11 bases left in between. The CDR3 extends over 12 amino acids. In DNA form, the CDR3 reads TGTGCCACCAACCGGGAGAACTATGGCTACACCTTC. This translates into CATNRENYGYTF.

The V and J genes are TRBV5-1 and TRBJ1-1, with TRBD1 matching 7 bases. The CDR3 has 14 amino acids. With V trimmed by 4 bases and J by 0 bases, 3 bases remained unmatched. The germline CDR1 and CDR2 sequences are SGHRS and YFSETQ. The CDR3 sequence: CASSEGTVNTEAFF. The CDR3 nucleotides are TGCGCCAGCAGCGAGGGGACAGTGAACACTGAAGCTTTCTTT.